These T cell receptor beta chains were read from a single sample in a study of T cell responses to AZD1222 COVID-19 vaccine. Assay used: immunoSEQ multiplex PCR; TCRdb lists only in-frame clones, some missing. The sample lists over 110,000 clones, 90% seen once, with under 2% in the top ten. The source was peripheral blood, collected 28 days after the second AZD1222 dose. The receptors were gathered from an adult who received the AZD1222 COVID-19 vaccine. CDR3s include the opening cysteine and the closing phenylalanine or tryptophan. The order of the fields is clone size, V gene, J gene, D gene, CDR3 DNA, CDR3 protein. The D gene is left open where the match is weak. For some rows the clone size is stated as once, few or many, or as a class when expanded; others skip it.

-	TRBV5-1	TRBJ1-2	TRBD1	TGCGCCAGCAGCTTAAGAACAGGGGGACATGGCTACACCTTC	CASSLRTGGHGYTF
-	TRBV30	TRBJ1-3	-	TGTGCCTGGAGTGTTAGGTCCTCTGGAAACACCATATATTTT	CAWSVRSSGNTIYF
-	TRBV6-5	TRBJ1-5	-	TGTGCCAGCAGTTACGGGGGAGGGGATCAGCCCCAGCATTTT	CASSYGGGDQPQHF
-	TRBV7-6	TRBJ2-1	-	TGTGCCAGCAGCTTAGGGACAGTCAATGAGCAGTTCTTC	CASSLGTVNEQFF
few	TRBV18	TRBJ2-7	TRBD2	TGTGCCAGCTCACCGATGACTAGCCCCTACGAGCAGTACTTC	CASSPMTSPYEQYF
few	TRBV24-1	TRBJ2-1	-	TGTGCCACCAGTGTGGCAGGGATAAATGAGCAGTTCTTC	CATSVAGINEQFF
-	TRBV5-6	TRBJ1-2	-	TGTGCCAGCAGCTTAGGAGGGCGTAACTATGGCTACACCTTC	CASSLGGRNYGYTF
once	TRBV7-2	TRBJ1-3	-	TGTGCCAGCAGCTCTAGTGGGACGCCAGGAAACACCATATATTTT	CASSSSGTPGNTIYF
-	TRBV19	TRBJ1-1	-	TGTGCCAGTAGTACCTACAGGGAGACGAACACTGAAGCTTTCTTT	CASSTYRETNTEAFF
-	TRBV29-1	TRBJ2-1	-	TGCAGCGTTAGTACTCCGAGGCGGTTCTTC	CSVSTPRRFF
-	TRBV6-5	TRBJ1-2	-	TGTGCCAGCAGGAGAGACGTAAACTATGGCTACACCTTC	CASRRDVNYGYTF
-	TRBV5-1	TRBJ2-1	-	TGCGCCAGCAGCCAGAACAGCAATGAGCAGTTCTTC	CASSQNSNEQFF
-	TRBV9	TRBJ2-1	-	TGTGCCAGCAGCGTACCCGACCCCACAAGGGCCTACAATGAGCAGTTCTTC	CASSVPDPTRAYNEQFF
-	TRBV19	TRBJ1-5	TRBD1	TGTGCCAGTAATCGACAGGGACCCCACCAGCCCCAGCATTTT	CASNRQGPHQPQHF
-	TRBV5-5	TRBJ1-5	TRBD1	TGTGCCAGCAGCCCTCGGGACAGGGGGCCTTCGCCCCAGCATTTT	CASSPRDRGPSPQHF
-	TRBV18	TRBJ1-4	TRBD1	TGTGCCAGCTCACCACCCGGGTCAGGGGGTGAAAAACTGTTTTTT	CASSPPGSGGEKLFF
-	TRBV6-5	TRBJ1-6	-	TGTGCCAGCAGTAGGACGGGTAATTCACCCCTCCACTTT	CASSRTGNSPLHF
-	TRBV19	TRBJ2-1	TRBD1	TGTGCCAGTAGTGCACGGGACAGGGTCGTAAATGAGCAGTTCTTC	CASSARDRVVNEQFF
once	TRBV27	TRBJ1-6	-	TGTGCCAGCACCGCGGGCCCCTGGGATAATTCACCCCTCCACTTT	CASTAGPWDNSPLHF
-	TRBV15	TRBJ1-1	TRBD1	TGTGCCACCAGCAGGGACAGGGTAACTGAAGCTTTCTTT	CATSRDRVTEAFF
-	TRBV10-2	TRBJ1-1	-	TGCGCCAGCAGTGTTTTAAAAGGGGCTGAAGCTTTCTTT	CASSVLKGAEAFF
-	TRBV28	TRBJ2-7	TRBD2	TGTGCCAGCAGTAAGTGGGCTAGCGGAAGCTCCTACGAGCAGTACTTC	CASSKWASGSSYEQYF
few	TRBV7-9	TRBJ2-2	TRBD2	TGTGCCAGCAGCCCTCTAAGCGGGAGTACCGGGGAGCTGTTTTTT	CASSPLSGSTGELFF
-	TRBV7-8	TRBJ1-2	-	TGTGCCAGCAGCTTATTTGGTCGAGATTCCTATGGCTACACCTTC	CASSLFGRDSYGYTF
-	TRBV6-1	TRBJ1-6	-	TGTGCCAGCAGTGAAAAGGTGGATTATAATTCACCCCTCCACTTT	CASSEKVDYNSPLHF
-	TRBV5-5	TRBJ1-1	TRBD1	TGTGCCAGCAGCTTGAGGCAGGGGGCCACTGAAGCTTTCTTT	CASSLRQGATEAFF
-	TRBV23-1	TRBJ1-2	TRBD1	TGCGCCAGCAGTCGTTTGTACAGGGGACCTACATGCGGCTACACCTTC	CASSRLYRGPTCGYTF
-	TRBV9	TRBJ2-5	-	TGTGCCAGCAGCGTAAGGATCGGGGAGACCCAGTACTTC	CASSVRIGETQYF
-	TRBV7-9	TRBJ1-1	-	TGTGCCAGCAGCTTGCAGGGCTCTATGAACACTGAAGCTTTCTTT	CASSLQGSMNTEAFF
-	TRBV27	TRBJ2-1	TRBD2	TGTGCCAGCAGTCGACTAGCGGGAGTCGTCAATGAGCAGTTCTTC	CASSRLAGVVNEQFF
-	TRBV7-2	TRBJ2-1	-	TGTGCCAGCAGCTTGCCCTTTAGCTCCTACAATGAGCAGTTCTTC	CASSLPFSSYNEQFF
few	TRBV28	TRBJ1-5	TRBD1	TGTGCCAGCAGCCACTCACGACAGGGAAGTCAGCCCCAGCATTTT	CASSHSRQGSQPQHF
-	TRBV7-8	TRBJ2-3	TRBD1	TGTGCCAGCAGCTTAGTCGGGACAGGAGGGGTGATGAATACGCAGTATTTT	CASSLVGTGGVMNTQYF
-	TRBV4-2	TRBJ2-7	TRBD2	TGTGCCAGCAGCCAAGATGGGACTAGCGGGACCTACGAGCAGTACTTC	CASSQDGTSGTYEQYF
-	TRBV7-8	TRBJ2-5	-	TGTGCCAGCAGCCCCGTGCGTTACCAAGAGACCCAGTACTTC	CASSPVRYQETQYF
-	TRBV5-1	TRBJ1-4	-	TGCGCCAGCAGCTTGGGTGTGGGACGAGAGGAAAAACTGTTTTTT	CASSLGVGREEKLFF
-	TRBV4-3	TRBJ2-2	-	TGCGCCAGCAGCCAAGACTTTTCCACCGGGGAGCTGTTTTTT	CASSQDFSTGELFF
few	TRBV6-4	TRBJ1-1	TRBD1	TGTGCCAGCAACCCGGACAGGGGGCGAGTTTGGACTGAAGCTTTCTTT	CASNPDRGRVWTEAFF
-	TRBV7-3	TRBJ1-1	TRBD1	TGTGCCAGCAGCCCACAGGGGGCAGCGGGTGAAGCTTTCTTT	CASSPQGAAGEAFF
-	TRBV19	TRBJ1-4	-	TGTGCCAGTTCAAACAGTTTAAACGAAAAACTGTTTTTT	CASSNSLNEKLFF
-	TRBV3-1/TRBV3-2	TRBJ1-3	-	TGTGCCAGCAGCCAAGGCGGATCCTCTGGAAACACCATATATTTT	CASSQGGSSGNTIYF
-	TRBV5-1	TRBJ2-3	-	TGCGCCAGCAGCTTGAGTGGAGAGGCGGCAGATACGCAGTATTTT	CASSLSGEAADTQYF
-	TRBV19	TRBJ1-5	-	TGTGCCAGTAGACCCAACAGGGAACATCAGCCCCAGCATTTT	CASRPNREHQPQHF
-	TRBV7-8	TRBJ2-5	TRBD2	TGTGCCAGCAGCCCTGGACTAGCGGGGGGTGAAGAGACCCAGTACTTC	CASSPGLAGGEETQYF
-	TRBV19	TRBJ2-5	TRBD1	TGTGCCAGTAAAGGACAGGGCCGGGAGACCCAGTACTTC	CASKGQGRETQYF
few	TRBV10-3	TRBJ1-1	TRBD1	TGTGCCATCGGGTCACAGGGGGCGAGGATCTCTGAAGCTTTCTTT	CAIGSQGARISEAFF
-	TRBV2	TRBJ1-2	-	TGTGCCAGCAGTGAATATGGGGGCGGACCGTCGGGCTACACCTTC	CASSEYGGGPSGYTF
-	TRBV7-8	TRBJ1-4	-	TGTGCCAGCAGCATTCGGGACGGATCTAATGAAAAACTGTTTTTT	CASSIRDGSNEKLFF
-	TRBV6-5	TRBJ1-1	-	TGTGCCAGCAGAGTTACAGGATTGAACACTGAAGCTTTCTTT	CASRVTGLNTEAFF